At least ten counts were recorded for the clone carrying this T cell receptor beta chain. Amplification targeted TCR beta CDR3 regions from RNA transcripts. TCR CDR3 regions were first amplified by RT-PCR with HTBI primers. TCRdb independently ran MiXCR on the multiplex PCR reads; one entry per CDR3 protein. The sample has 350,000 to 400,000 distinct CDR3 sequences, around 14% seen once. Germline CDR1 and CDR2: LNHDA and SQIVND (reference sequence). The ends lost 5 bases at V and 4 bases at J; junction bases unmatched: 8. This CDR3 is 15 amino acids long. The authors took PBMCs from 10 ml fresh peripheral blood. The data originate from a study of T cells in Graves' hyperthyroidism and ophthalmopathy.

The chain carries TRBV19 and TRBJ1-2; 9 bases line up with TRBD1. The TCR sequence derives from an older woman with Graves' hyperthyroidism. Sequences were obtained from blood. The chain's CDR3 is CASSGDRGKLYGYTF. The DNA of the CDR3 is TGTGCCAGTAGTGGTGACAGGGGGAAACTCTATGGCTACACCTTC.